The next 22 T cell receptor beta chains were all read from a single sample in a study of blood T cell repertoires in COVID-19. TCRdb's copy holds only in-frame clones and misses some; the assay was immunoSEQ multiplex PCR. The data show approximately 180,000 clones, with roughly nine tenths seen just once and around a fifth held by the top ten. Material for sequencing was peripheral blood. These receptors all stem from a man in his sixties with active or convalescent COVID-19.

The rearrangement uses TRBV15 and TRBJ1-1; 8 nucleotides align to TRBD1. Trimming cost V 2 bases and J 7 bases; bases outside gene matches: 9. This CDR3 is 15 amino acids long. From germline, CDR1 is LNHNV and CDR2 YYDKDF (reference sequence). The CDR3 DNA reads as TGTGCCACCAGCAGAACCAGGACGACAGGGGATGAAGCTTTCTTT. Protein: CATSRTRTTGDEAFF.

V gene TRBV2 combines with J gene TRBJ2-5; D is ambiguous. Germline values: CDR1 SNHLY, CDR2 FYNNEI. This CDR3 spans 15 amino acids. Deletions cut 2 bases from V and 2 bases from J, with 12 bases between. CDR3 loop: CASSELLFRQETQYF. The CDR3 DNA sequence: TGTGCCAGCAGTGAACTGTTATTCAGACAAGAGACCCAGTACTTC.

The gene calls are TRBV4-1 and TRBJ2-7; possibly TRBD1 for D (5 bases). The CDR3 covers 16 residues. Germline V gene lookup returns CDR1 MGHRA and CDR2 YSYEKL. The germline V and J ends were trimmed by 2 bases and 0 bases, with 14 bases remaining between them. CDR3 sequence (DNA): TGCGCCAGCAGCCAATCCAGGGCGGCCCGCTCCTACGAGCAGTACTTC. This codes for CASSQSRAARSYEQYF.

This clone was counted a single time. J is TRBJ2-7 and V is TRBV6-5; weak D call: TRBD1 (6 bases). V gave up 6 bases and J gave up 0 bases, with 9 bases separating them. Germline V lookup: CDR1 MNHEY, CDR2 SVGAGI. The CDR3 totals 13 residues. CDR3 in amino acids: CASSRQVSYEQYF. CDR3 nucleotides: TGTGCCAGCAGCCGACAGGTCTCCTACGAGCAGTACTTC.

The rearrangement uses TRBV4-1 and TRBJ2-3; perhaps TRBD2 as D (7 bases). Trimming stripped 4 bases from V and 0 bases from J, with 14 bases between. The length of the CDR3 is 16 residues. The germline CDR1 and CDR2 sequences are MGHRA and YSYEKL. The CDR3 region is CASSPRGGASTDTQYF. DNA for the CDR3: TGCGCCAGCAGCCCTAGGGGGGGGGCCAGCACAGATACGCAGTATTTT.

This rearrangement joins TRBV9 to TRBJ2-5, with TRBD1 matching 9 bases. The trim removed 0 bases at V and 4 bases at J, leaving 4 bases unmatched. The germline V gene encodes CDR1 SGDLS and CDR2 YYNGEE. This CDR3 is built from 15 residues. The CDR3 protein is CASSVDRGLTETQYF. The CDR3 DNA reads TGTGCCAGCAGCGTAGACAGGGGGCTTACAGAGACCCAGTACTTC.

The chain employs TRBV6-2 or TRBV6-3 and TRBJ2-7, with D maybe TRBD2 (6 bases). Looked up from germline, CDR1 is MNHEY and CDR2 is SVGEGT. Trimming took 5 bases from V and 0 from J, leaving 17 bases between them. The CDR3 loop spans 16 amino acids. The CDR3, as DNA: TGTGCCAGCAGTCTACCCGGGACTTGGGGCTCCTACGAGCAGTACTTC. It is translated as CASSLPGTWGSYEQYF.

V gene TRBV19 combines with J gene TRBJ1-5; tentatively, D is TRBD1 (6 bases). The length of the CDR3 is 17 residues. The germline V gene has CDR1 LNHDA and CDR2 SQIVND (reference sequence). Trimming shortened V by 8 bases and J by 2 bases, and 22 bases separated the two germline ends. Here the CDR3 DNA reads TGTGCCAGTTCCCTGACAGGACTAGGACTTGGCAATCAGCCCCAGCATTTT. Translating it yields CASSLTGLGLGNQPQHF.

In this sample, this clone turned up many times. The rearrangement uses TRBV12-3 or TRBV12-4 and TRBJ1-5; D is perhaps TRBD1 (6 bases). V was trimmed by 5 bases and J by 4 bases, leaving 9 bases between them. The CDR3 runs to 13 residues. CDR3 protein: CASSPGVNQPQHF. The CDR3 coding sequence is TGTGCCAGCAGTCCAGGGGTAAATCAGCCCCAGCATTTT.

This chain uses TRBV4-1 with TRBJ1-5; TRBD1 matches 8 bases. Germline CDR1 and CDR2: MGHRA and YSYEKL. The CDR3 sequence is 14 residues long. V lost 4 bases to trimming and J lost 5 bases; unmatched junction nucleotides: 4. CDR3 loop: CASSRGQGDQPQHF. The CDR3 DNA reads TGCGCCAGCAGCCGCGGACAGGGCGATCAGCCCCAGCATTTT.

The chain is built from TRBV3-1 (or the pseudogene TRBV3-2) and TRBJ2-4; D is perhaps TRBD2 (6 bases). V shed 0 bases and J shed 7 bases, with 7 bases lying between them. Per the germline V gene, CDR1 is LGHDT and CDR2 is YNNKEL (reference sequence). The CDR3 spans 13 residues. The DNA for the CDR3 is TGTGCCAGCAGCCAAGATCTAGCGAACATTCAGTACTTC. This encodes CASSQDLANIQYF.

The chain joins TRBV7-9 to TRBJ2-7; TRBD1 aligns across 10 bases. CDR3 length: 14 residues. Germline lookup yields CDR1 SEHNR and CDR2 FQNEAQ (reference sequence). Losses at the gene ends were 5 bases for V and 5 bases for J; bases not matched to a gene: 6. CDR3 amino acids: CASSRDRGIDEQYF. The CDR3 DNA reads TGTGCCAGCAGCCGGGACAGGGGTATCGACGAGCAGTACTTC.

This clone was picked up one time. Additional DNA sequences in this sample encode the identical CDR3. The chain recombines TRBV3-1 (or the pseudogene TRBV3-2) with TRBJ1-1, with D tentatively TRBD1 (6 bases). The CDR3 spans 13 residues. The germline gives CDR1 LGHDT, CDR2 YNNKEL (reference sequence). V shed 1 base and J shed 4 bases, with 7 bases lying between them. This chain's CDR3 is CASSQGGGTEAFF. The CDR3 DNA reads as TGTGCCAGCAGCCAAGGAGGGGGCACTGAAGCTTTCTTT.

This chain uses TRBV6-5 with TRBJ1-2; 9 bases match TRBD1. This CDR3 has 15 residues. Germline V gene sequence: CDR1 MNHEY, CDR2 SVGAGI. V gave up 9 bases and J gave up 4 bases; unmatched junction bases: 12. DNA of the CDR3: TGTGCCAGTAAAACTCCGGGACAGGGTACCTATGGCTACACCTTC. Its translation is CASKTPGQGTYGYTF.

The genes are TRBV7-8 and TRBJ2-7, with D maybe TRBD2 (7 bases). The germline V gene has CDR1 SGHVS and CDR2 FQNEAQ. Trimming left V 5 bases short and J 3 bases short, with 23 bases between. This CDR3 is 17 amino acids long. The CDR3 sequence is CASSADLRGDTHYEQYF. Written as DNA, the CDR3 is TGTGCCAGCAGCGCAGATCTCCGGGGGGACACCCACTACGAGCAGTACTTC.

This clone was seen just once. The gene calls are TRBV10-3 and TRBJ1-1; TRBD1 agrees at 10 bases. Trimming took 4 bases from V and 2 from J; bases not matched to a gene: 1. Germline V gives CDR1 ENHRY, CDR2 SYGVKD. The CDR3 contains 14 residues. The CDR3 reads CAISGTGGNTEAFF. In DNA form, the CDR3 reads TGTGCCATCAGTGGGACAGGGGGAAACACTGAAGCTTTCTTT.

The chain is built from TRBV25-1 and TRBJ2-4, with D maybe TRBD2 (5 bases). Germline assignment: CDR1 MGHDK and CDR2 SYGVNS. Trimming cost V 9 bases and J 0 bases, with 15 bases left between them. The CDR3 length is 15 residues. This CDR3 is CAREGIRLAKNIQYF. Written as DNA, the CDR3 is TGTGCCAGAGAGGGTATACGACTAGCCAAAAACATTCAGTACTTC. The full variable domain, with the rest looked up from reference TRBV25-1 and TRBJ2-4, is EADIYQTPRYLVIGTGKKITLECSQTMGHDKMYWYQQDPGMELHLIHYSYGVNSTEKGDLSSESTVSRIRTEHFPLTLESARPSHTSQYLCAREGIRLAKNIQYFGAGTRLSVL.

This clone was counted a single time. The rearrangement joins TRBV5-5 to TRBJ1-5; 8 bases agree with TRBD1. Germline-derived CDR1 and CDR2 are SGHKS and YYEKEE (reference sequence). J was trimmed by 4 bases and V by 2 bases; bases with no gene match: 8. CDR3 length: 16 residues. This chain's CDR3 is CASSFTQGVLNQPQHF. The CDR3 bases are TGTGCCAGCAGCTTCACACAGGGGGTCTTAAATCAGCCCCAGCATTTT.

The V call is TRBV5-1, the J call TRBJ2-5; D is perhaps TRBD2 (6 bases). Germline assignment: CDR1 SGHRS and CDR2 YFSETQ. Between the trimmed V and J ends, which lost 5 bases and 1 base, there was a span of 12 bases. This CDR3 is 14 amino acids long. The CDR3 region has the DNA TGCGCCAGCAGACTGGGGGGAGCCCAAGAGACCCAGTACTTC. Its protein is CASRLGGAQETQYF.

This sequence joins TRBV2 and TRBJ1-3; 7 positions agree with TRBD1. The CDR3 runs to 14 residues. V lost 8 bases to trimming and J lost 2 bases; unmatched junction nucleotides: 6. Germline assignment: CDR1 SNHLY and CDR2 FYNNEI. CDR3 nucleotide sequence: TGTGCCAGCCGGGACAGAGGCGCTGGAAACACCATATATTTT. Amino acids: CASRDRGAGNTIYF.

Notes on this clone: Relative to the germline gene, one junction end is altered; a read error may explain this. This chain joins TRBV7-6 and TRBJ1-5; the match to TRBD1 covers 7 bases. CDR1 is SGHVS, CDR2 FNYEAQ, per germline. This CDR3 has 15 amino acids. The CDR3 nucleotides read TGTGCCAGCAGCTTGGGACAGAGCCCCAATCATCCCCAGCATTTT. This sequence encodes CASSLGQSPNHPQHF.

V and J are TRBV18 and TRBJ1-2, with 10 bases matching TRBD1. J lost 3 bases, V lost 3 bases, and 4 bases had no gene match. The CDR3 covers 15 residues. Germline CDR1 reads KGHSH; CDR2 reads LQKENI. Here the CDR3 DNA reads TGTGCCAGCTCACCCGGGACAGGGGCCGACTATGGCTACACCTTC. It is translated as CASSPGTGADYGYTF. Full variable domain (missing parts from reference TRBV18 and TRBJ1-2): NAGVMQNPRHLVRRRGQEARLRCSPMKGHSHVYWYRQLPEEGLKFMVYLQKENIIDESGMPKERFSAEFPKEGPSILRIQQVVRGDSAAYFCASSPGTGADYGYTFGSGTRLTVV.